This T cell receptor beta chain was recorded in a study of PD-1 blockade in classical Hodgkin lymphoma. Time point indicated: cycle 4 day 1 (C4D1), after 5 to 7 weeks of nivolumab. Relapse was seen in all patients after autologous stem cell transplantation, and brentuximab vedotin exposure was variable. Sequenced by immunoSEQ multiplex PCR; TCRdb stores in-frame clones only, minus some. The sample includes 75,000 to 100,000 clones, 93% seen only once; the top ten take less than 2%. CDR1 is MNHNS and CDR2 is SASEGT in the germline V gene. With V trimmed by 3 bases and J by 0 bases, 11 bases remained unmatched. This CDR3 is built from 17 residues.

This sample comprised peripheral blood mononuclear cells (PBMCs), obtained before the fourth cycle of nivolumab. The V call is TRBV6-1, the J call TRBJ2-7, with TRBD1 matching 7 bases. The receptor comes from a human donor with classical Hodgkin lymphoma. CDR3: CASSEYFQGVSSYEQYF. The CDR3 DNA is TGTGCCAGCAGTGAGTACTTCCAGGGGGTGTCCTCCTACGAGCAGTACTTC.